What follows describes a single T cell receptor beta chain. Its antigen is not identified. This sample is drawn from a study of CD8 T cells in Susac syndrome. The authors reverse transcribed 0.5 to 1 ug RNA with random hexamers. TCRdb re-derived calls from the immunoSEQ multiplex PCR reads in MiXCR, one entry per CDR3 protein. The table has about 190,000 distinct CDR3 sequences, almost 96% seen once. TEMRA cells were FACS-enriched and CD8+ and CD4+ T cells negatively isolated. The CDR3 has 15 residues. Unmatched junction bases numbered 7, after V lost 4 bases and J lost 2 bases. Germline CDR1 SGHNT, CDR2 YYREEE (reference sequence). Findings and caveats of the study: The CD4+ T cell repertoires, which came from Susac syndrome patients, showed no sign of clonal expansion.

Sequenced material: CD4+ T cells from PBMCs. The sequence derives from a human donor with Susac syndrome. This sequence joins TRBV5-4 and TRBJ1-1; 8 bases match TRBD1. CDR3 DNA: TGTGCCAGCAGCGGTCAGGGGGCGATCAACACTGAAGCTTTCTTT. Encoded protein: CASSGQGAINTEAFF.